This T cell receptor (beta chain) was captured in a study of Graves' ophthalmopathy and Graves' hyperthyroidism. General study points: Most thyroid-expanded clonotypes exceeding 0.001 frequency were also found in blood. Discriminating ophthalmopathy from stable hyperthyroidism, a 13-signature model attained a sensitivity of about 90% and a specificity of approximately 81%.

The diagnosis was founded upon clinical symptoms, serum thyroxine, TRAb, thyroid ultrasound and orbital computed tomography. This clonotype occurred many times. Its antigen remains unknown. Unmatched junction bases numbered 7, after V lost 3 bases and J lost 3 bases. The CDR3 has 17 amino acids. Germline-derived CDR1 and CDR2 are SGHRS and YFSETQ. For repertoire sequencing, the TCR beta CDR3 regions were amplified from RNA transcripts. A first-round RT-PCR used HTBI primers, followed by a second-round multiplex PCR. In TCRdb, the multiplex PCR reads were re-called with MiXCR into one record per CDR3 protein. The sample includes about 370,000 distinct CDR3 sequences, around 19% seen only once; the top ten take about 1.4%.

This receptor was taken from a woman aged 18-29 years with Graves' ophthalmopathy. This chain links TRBV5-1 with TRBJ2-2; 11 bases line up with TRBD2. Sequenced input: peripheral blood. The CDR3 DNA reads as TGCGCCAGCAGCTCCCTTAGCGGGGGGGCGGACACCGGGGAGCTGTTTTTT. Protein sequence: CASSSLSGGADTGELFF.